What follows describes a single T cell receptor beta chain. Its cognate antigen is unknown. Losses at the gene ends were 5 bases for V and 4 bases for J; bases not matched to a gene: 4. The germline V gene has CDR1 SNHLY and CDR2 FYNNEI. The CDR3 runs 15 residues. This entry comes from a study of T cell responses to AZD1222 COVID-19 vaccine. Study at large: Some second doses came at about 4 weeks and others at about 12 weeks; these were pooled. Study-level results: The span of vaccine-associated CD4 TCRs extended across spike, with dominance at 160-218 and 743-854. Seropositive AZD1222 recipients at baseline numbered only six or seven. Spike-specific TCR depth and breadth grew after two AZD1222 doses.

The table came from immunoSEQ multiplex PCR; TCRdb's copy has only in-frame clones and leaves some out. The sample has more than 250,000 clones; more than 85% are singletons. The chain employs TRBV2 and TRBJ2-1; 11 nucleotides align to TRBD1. This TCR came from an adult in good health. The sequences come from peripheral blood, collected on day 0 of AZD1222 vaccination. CDR3 sequence: CASSTDRGLYNEQFF. In DNA form, the CDR3 reads TGTGCCAGCAGTACGGACAGGGGGCTATACAATGAGCAGTTCTTC. The full variable domain, in which reference TRBV2 and TRBJ2-1 provide the parts outside the CDR3, is EPEVTQTPSHQVTQMGQEVILRCVPISNHLYFYWYRQILGQKVEFLVSFYNNEISEKSEIFDDQFSVERPDGSNFTLKIRSTKLEDSAMYFCASSTDRGLYNEQFFGPGTRLTVL.